The 27 T cell receptor beta chains below all came from one sample that was sequenced in a study of OX40 agonist ivuxolimab in advanced cancers. Profiling relied on immunoSEQ multiplex PCR, and the TCRdb table lists in-frame clones only, not all of them. The data hold 55,000 to 75,000 clones, with 87% observed a single time. This specimen consisted of CD4+ or CD8+ T cells sorted from blood, obtained in a trial of the OX40 agonist ivuxolimab. Receptor source: an adult with an advanced solid tumor such as melanoma, head and neck, liver or kidney cancer.

The chain uses TRBV2 and TRBJ2-3; a weak D match, TRBD2 (5 bases). This CDR3 spans 13 amino acids. CDR1 and CDR2 (germline): SNHLY, FYNNEI. V was pared by 8 bases and J by 0 bases, with 9 bases between. The CDR3 reads CASGRDSTDTQYF. CDR3 coding DNA: TGTGCCAGCGGACGGGATAGCACAGATACGCAGTATTTT.

The rearrangement links TRBV5-8 to TRBJ2-7, with D maybe TRBD1 (6 bases). This CDR3 is built from 14 residues. Trimming took 4 bases from V and 5 from J, leaving 16 bases between them. Germline V gene lookup returns CDR1 SGHTS and CDR2 YDEGEE. CDR3 DNA sequence: TGTGCCAGCAGCGAAAGGGGGAATAGCCACGAGCAGTACTTC. Protein product: CASSERGNSHEQYF. Drawing the rest from reference TRBV5-8 and TRBJ2-7, the complete variable domain is EAGVTQSPTHLIKTRGQQATLRCSPISGHTSVYWYQQALGLGLQFLLWYDEGEERNRGNFPPRFSGRQFPNYSSELNVNALELEDSALYLCASSERGNSHEQYFGPGTRLTVT.

V is TRBV28 and J is TRBJ1-1; the D is unclear. This CDR3 contains 11 residues. The V end was cut by 7 bases, the J end by 4 bases, with 7 bases between. CDR1 MDHEN and CDR2 SYDVKM come from the germline V gene. The CDR3 DNA sequence: TGTGCCAGCAATGTAGGCACTGAAGCTTTCTTT. Protein sequence: CASNVGTEAFF.

J is TRBJ2-1 and V is TRBV9, with 9 bases aligning to TRBD2. J lost 1 base, V lost 0 bases, and 5 bases had no gene match. The CDR3 is made up of 17 amino acids. Looked up from germline, CDR1 is SGDLS and CDR2 is YYNGEE. The CDR3 DNA reads TGTGCCAGCAGCGTAGGGGTTAGCGGGGGTTCCTACAATGAGCAGTTCTTC. This sequence encodes CASSVGVSGGSYNEQFF.

This clone occurred once. The chain links TRBV5-6 to TRBJ1-4; tentatively, D is TRBD1 (5 bases). This CDR3 is 14 amino acids long. The V gene lost 0 bases and the J gene lost 4 bases, with 7 bases spanning the gap. Germline CDR1 is SGHDT and CDR2 is YYEEEE. CDR3 residues: CASSLDRSNEKLFF. CDR3 sequence (DNA): TGTGCCAGCAGCTTGGACAGGAGTAATGAAAAACTGTTTTTT. The variable domain in full, with the rest retrieved from reference TRBV5-6 and TRBJ1-4, is DAGVTQSPTHLIKTRGQQVTLRCSPKSGHDTVSWYQQALGQGPQFIFQYYEEEERQRGNFPDRFSGHQFPNYSSELNVNALLLGDSALYLCASSLDRSNEKLFFGSGTQLSVL.

The chain has TRBV28 and TRBJ2-2; possibly TRBD2 for D (5 bases). The CDR3 loop spans 15 amino acids. Germline CDR1 is MDHEN and CDR2 is SYDVKM. V was pared by 4 bases and J by 1 base, with 10 bases between. The CDR3 bases are TGTGCCAGCAGTTCTTACGGGGAGAACACCGGGGAGCTGTTTTTT. Translated: CASSSYGENTGELFF.

This clone is a singleton in its sample. The chain is built from TRBV6-5 and TRBJ2-2; TRBD2 matches 8 bases. Germline CDR1 MNHEY, CDR2 SVGAGI. CDR3 length equals 14 residues. V shed 4 bases, J shed 7 bases, and the junction held 5 bases outside the gene matches. CDR3 residues: CASSSGTRFGELFF. Written as DNA, the CDR3 is TGTGCCAGCAGTTCCGGGACTAGGTTCGGGGAGCTGTTTTTT.

The chain links TRBV6-5 to TRBJ1-4; no clear D. This CDR3 comprises 14 residues. V was shortened by 6 bases and J by 8 bases, with 16 bases between the two germline ends. Germline V CDR1 and CDR2: MNHEY, SVGAGI. The CDR3 sequence is CASSGSWRLEKLFF. The CDR3 DNA reads TGTGCCAGCAGCGGCTCGTGGCGGCTCGAAAAACTGTTTTTT.

V is TRBV6-4 and J is TRBJ2-6; 10 nucleotides match TRBD1. CDR1 is MRHNA, CDR2 SNTAGT, per germline. Losses at the gene ends were 3 bases for V and 0 bases for J; bases not matched to a gene: 5. This CDR3 is built from 18 residues. This CDR3 reads CASSEVWTGGSGANVLTF. The CDR3 coding sequence is TGTGCCAGCAGTGAGGTGTGGACAGGGGGCTCTGGGGCCAACGTCCTGACTTTC.

The V gene is TRBV5-4, the J gene TRBJ2-7, with 7 bases matching TRBD1. The germline gives CDR1 SGHNT, CDR2 YYREEE (reference sequence). This CDR3 has 14 amino acids. The ends lost 2 bases at V and 4 bases at J; junction bases unmatched: 6. This chain's CDR3 is CASSLSGQLYEQYF. The CDR3 DNA reads as TGTGCCAGCAGCTTATCGGGACAGTTATACGAGCAGTACTTC.

This rearrangement joins TRBV5-1 to TRBJ2-6; TRBD1 aligns across 7 bases. The CDR3 is made up of 14 amino acids. Germline-derived CDR1 and CDR2 are SGHRS and YFSETQ. V dropped 4 bases and J dropped 12; count of bases not matched to a gene: 10. The CDR3: CASSPLQGWSVLTF. CDR3 in DNA: TGCGCCAGCAGCCCTCTACAGGGGTGGTCCGTCCTGACTTTC.

The chain couples TRBV5-1 to TRBJ2-1; maybe TRBD2 (5 bases). V lost 4 bases to trimming and J lost 2 bases, with 10 bases between them. The CDR3 runs 14 residues. Germline V gene data show CDR1 as SGHRS and CDR2 as YFSETQ. CDR3 bases: TGCGCCAGCAGCGGTGGGAGAACCTACAATGAGCAGTTCTTC. Its protein is CASSGGRTYNEQFF.

This chain links TRBV5-5 with TRBJ1-2; TRBD1 matches at 8 bases. Trimming took 4 bases from V and 3 from J; bases not matched to a gene: 2. The germline gives CDR1 SGHKS, CDR2 YYEKEE (reference sequence). This CDR3 contains 13 residues. The CDR3 protein is CASSRGQDYGYTF. The CDR3 DNA reads TGTGCCAGCAGCCGGGGACAGGACTATGGCTACACCTTC.

This clone has just a few counts. The chain recombines TRBV19 with TRBJ1-3; 7 positions match TRBD1. The CDR3 runs 14 residues. Germline V gives CDR1 LNHDA, CDR2 SQIVND (reference sequence). V trimming: 8 bases; J trimming: 3 bases; junction bases outside the gene matches: 7. For the CDR3, the DNA is TGTGCCAGTCGTACAGGGGACTATGGAAACACCATATATTTT. Its protein product is CASRTGDYGNTIYF.

The chain couples TRBV30 to TRBJ2-7; no definite D call. Germline lookup yields CDR1 GTSNPN and CDR2 SVGIG (reference sequence). The CDR3 sequence is 13 residues long. The ends were cut back, 0 bases at V and 4 bases at J, with 10 bases in the middle. CDR3 amino acids: CAWSVTQLYEQYF. CDR3 DNA sequence: TGTGCCTGGAGTGTAACGCAGTTATACGAGCAGTACTTC.

The V call is TRBV5-1, the J call TRBJ1-2, with D possibly TRBD1 on 6 matching bases. Per germline, CDR1 SGHRS and CDR2 YFSETQ. Trimming left V 0 bases short and J 7 bases short, with 16 bases between. CDR3 size: 15 residues. The CDR3 nucleotides read TGCGCCAGCAGCTTGGAACGTAGGGGGGAGCGTGGCTACACCTTC. This translates into CASSLERRGERGYTF.

V gene TRBV6-5 combines with J gene TRBJ1-1; D possibly corresponds to TRBD1 (6 bases). The CDR3 loop spans 15 amino acids. V shed 2 bases and J shed 5 bases, with 15 bases lying between them. Germline V gives CDR1 MNHEY, CDR2 SVGAGI. The CDR3: CASSYKGTRGTEAFF. CDR3 DNA: TGTGCCAGCAGTTACAAAGGGACAAGGGGAACTGAAGCTTTCTTT.

This sequence joins TRBV19 and TRBJ1-5; no reliable D call. V lost 7 bases to trimming and J lost 8 bases, with 18 bases between them. The CDR3 loop spans 14 amino acids. Germline assignment: CDR1 LNHDA and CDR2 SQIVND (reference sequence). The CDR3 nucleotides are TGTGCCAGTATTTCGGGGTCAGCATTTGAGCCCCAGCATTTT. It specifies CASISGSAFEPQHF.

This clone has a single count. CDR3 amino acids: CASSLAGGRGYTF. The CDR3 nucleotides read TGTGCCAGCAGCTTAGCGGGGGGGCGAGGCTACACCTTC. The gene calls are TRBV7-2 and TRBJ1-2, with a tentative D call TRBD1 (6 bases). The CDR3 runs 13 residues. Trimming cost V 0 bases and J 8 bases, with 10 bases left between them. CDR1 and CDR2 from the germline V gene are SGHTA and FQGNSA.

This clone was recorded a few times. The chain recombines TRBV2 with TRBJ2-7; D remains ambiguous. There are 11 residues in the CDR3. The germline gives CDR1 SNHLY, CDR2 FYNNEI. Trimming removed 8 bases at V and 9 bases at J, with 14 bases between. The CDR3 coding sequence is TGTGCCAGCTCCGAAAGGTTGGGGCAGTACTTC. This translates into CASSERLGQYF.

CDR3 coding DNA: TGCGCCAGCAGCCCCGGAACAGGGACCACCTCTGGGGCCAACGTCCTGACTTTC. The encoded protein is CASSPGTGTTSGANVLTF. This sequence joins TRBV5-1 and TRBJ2-6, with a tentative D call TRBD1 (6 bases). The germline gives CDR1 SGHRS, CDR2 YFSETQ. This CDR3 has 18 residues. The germline V and J ends were trimmed by 4 bases and 0 bases, with 17 bases remaining between them. Supplemented by reference TRBV5-1 and TRBJ2-6, the full variable domain reads KAGVTQTPRYLIKTRGQQVTLSCSPISGHRSVSWYQQTPGQGLQFLFEYFSETQRNKGNFPGRFSGRQFSNSRSEMNVSTLELGDSALYLCASSPGTGTTSGANVLTFGAGSRLTVL.

The genes are TRBV6-1 and TRBJ1-5; a weak D match, TRBD1 (6 bases). Per the germline V gene, CDR1 is MNHNS and CDR2 is SASEGT. The CDR3 extends over 18 amino acids. V was shortened by 2 bases and J by 0 bases, with 17 bases between the two germline ends. DNA for the CDR3: TGTGCCAGCAGTGAAAGGGGGGACCCGATTTATAGCAATCAGCCCCAGCATTTT. This sequence encodes CASSERGDPIYSNQPQHF.

This chain connects TRBV6-5 to TRBJ1-1, with D uncertain. Germline loops: CDR1 MNHEY, CDR2 SVGAGI. Trimming took off 6 bases at V and 1 base at J, with 15 bases between the two ends. The length of the CDR3 is 15 residues. The CDR3 sequence is CASSPLSAGNTEAFF. The CDR3 region has the DNA TGTGCCAGCAGCCCCCTCTCAGCAGGGAACACTGAAGCTTTCTTT.

The V and J genes are TRBV19 and TRBJ1-5; possibly TRBD1 for D (6 bases). Germline V gene lookup returns CDR1 LNHDA and CDR2 SQIVND (reference sequence). The germline V and J ends were trimmed by 2 bases and 5 bases, with 13 bases remaining between them. This CDR3 is 15 amino acids long. The chain's CDR3 is CASSIWARGDQPQHF. The DNA of the CDR3 is TGTGCCAGTAGTATATGGGCCAGGGGTGATCAGCCCCAGCATTTT.

Of note for this clone: A junction end diverges from the germline sequence, so it may reflect a read error. The J gene is TRBJ2-3, the V gene TRBV6-1; D is possibly TRBD2 (6 bases). Germline-derived CDR1 and CDR2 are MNHNS and SASEGT. This CDR3 has 18 amino acids. CDR3 protein: CASREAPVASAWVDTQYF. The CDR3 DNA sequence: TGTGCCAGCAGGGAAGCCCCCGTGGCTAGCGCGTGGGTAGATACGCAGTATTTT.

The chain is built from TRBV21-1 and TRBJ2-2. TRBV21-1 is a pseudogene segment. The CDR3 spans 14 residues. Written as DNA, the CDR3 is TGTGCCAGCAGCAAAGAGGGCCTAACCGGGGAGCTGTTTTTT. It specifies CASSKEGLTGELFF.

The chain links TRBV5-5 to TRBJ2-7; either TRBD1 or TRBD2 may fit D (6 bases each). The germline gives CDR1 SGHKS, CDR2 YYEKEE (reference sequence). Trimming took 9 bases from V and 2 from J, leaving 18 bases between them. This CDR3 comprises 14 residues. CDR3 sequence: CATSRRGAAYEQYF. CDR3 DNA sequence: TGTGCCACTAGTCGGAGGGGGGCAGCCTACGAGCAGTACTTC.